Reported below is one T cell receptor (beta chain). The sample originates from a study of blood T cell repertoires in COVID-19. Across the study: Acute and convalescent COVID-19 samples came from the United States, Italy and Spain. PBMCs, B-cell-depleted T cells, or T cells were the source of the cDNA or gDNA that made up the material.

Residents of 24 US areas, aged about 18 to 95 years, made up the participants. Germline V gene lookup returns CDR1 GTSNPN and CDR2 SVGIG (reference sequence). The CDR3 totals 13 residues. Trimming stripped 5 bases from V and 2 bases from J, with 12 bases between. In the study's own analysis: Nucleated cell number was recorded as an estimate derived from reference gene primer amplification. Profiled with immunoSEQ multiplex PCR; TCRdb holds only in-frame clones, not every one. V, J and clone size reflect that table, while D and trimming were determined from the DNA. The sample has 200,000 to 300,000 clones; approximately 88% are singletons.

The chain links TRBV30 to TRBJ1-1; D may be TRBD1 (5 bases). The receptor's source is a woman between 35 and 50 years old with acute COVID-19. Sequences were obtained from PBMCs or T cells enriched from blood (not recorded which). The CDR3 spells CAWDRGSNTEAFF. For the CDR3, the DNA is TGTGCCTGGGACAGAGGGAGTAACACTGAAGCTTTCTTT.